This entry lists 28 T cell receptor beta chains sequenced from one sample in a study of cytomegalovirus exposure and HLA in healthy donors. PCR was performed using 60 Vbeta and 13 Jbeta primers. Assay: immunoSEQ multiplex PCR; the TCRdb copy retains only in-frame clones and omits some. The table lists under 150,000 clones, over 70% of them singletons. What was sequenced was PBMCs. The receptors derive from a woman in her thirties or forties in good health and CMV-seropositive.

The V gene is TRBV9, the J gene TRBJ2-3; weak D call: TRBD2 (6 bases). V lost 7 bases and J 0 bases, leaving 9 bases between the germline ends. This CDR3 spans 13 amino acids. The germline V gene encodes CDR1 SGDLS and CDR2 YYNGEE. CDR3 bases: TGTGCCAGCGCGGCGGGGAGCACAGATACGCAGTATTTT. Translation: CASAAGSTDTQYF. Looking up the rest from reference TRBV9 and TRBJ2-3 gives the full variable domain: DSGVTQTPKHLITATGQRVTLRCSPRSGDLSVYWYQQSLDQGLQFLIQYYNGEERAKGNILERFSAQQFPDLHSELNLSSLELGDSALYFCASAAGSTDTQYFGPGTRLTVL.

On this clone itself: The junction differs from germline at one of its ends, possibly a read error. The chain couples TRBV7-9 to TRBJ1-1, with D unresolved. Per germline, CDR1 SEHNR and CDR2 FQNEAQ (reference sequence). There are 12 residues in the CDR3. The CDR3 loop reads CSSSRMNTEAFF. CDR3 sequence (DNA): TGTTCCAGCAGCCGTATGAACACTGAAGCTTTCTTT.

V is TRBV4-2 and J is TRBJ2-5, with TRBD2 matching over 9 bases. CDR3 size: 17 residues. V dropped 0 bases and J dropped 3; count of bases not matched to a gene: 8. Germline-derived CDR1 and CDR2 are LGHNA and YNFKEQ. The CDR3 sequence: CASSQDPMTSGKETQYF. The CDR3 DNA reads TGTGCCAGCAGCCAAGATCCGATGACTAGCGGAAAAGAGACCCAGTACTTC.

V usage is TRBV2 and J usage is TRBJ2-7; unclear D gene. Trimming stripped 6 bases from V and 6 bases from J, with 9 bases between. The CDR3 covers 11 residues. Germline CDR1 and CDR2: SNHLY and FYNNEI. CDR3 in DNA: TGTGCCAGCAGCTTCTCCCGCGAGCAGTACTTC. This codes for CASSFSREQYF.

This clone has more than one count but fewer than ten. This chain links TRBV14 with TRBJ1-1, with 9 bases fitting TRBD1. The J segment lost 0 bases and the V segment lost 10 bases, leaving 12 bases of the junction unmatched. CDR1 is SGHDN and CDR2 is FVKESK in the germline V gene. This CDR3 comprises 16 residues. CDR3 sequence (DNA): TGTGCCACTAAACTCCTAGGACAGGGGATGAACACTGAAGCTTTCTTT. It encodes CATKLLGQGMNTEAFF.

The chain employs TRBV27 and TRBJ2-5; 10 bases agree with TRBD1. The J call may be faulty, since TRBJ2-7 better matches the DNA end. Germline-derived CDR1 and CDR2 are MNHEY and SMNVEV (reference sequence). This CDR3 has 14 residues. The CDR3: CASSRQGASGEQYF. The DNA for the CDR3 is TGTGCCAGCAGTAGACAGGGGGCATCGGGCGAGCAGTACTTC.

The rearrangement uses TRBV5-5 and TRBJ2-7; the D is unclear. The CDR3 length is 14 residues. V lost 2 bases, J lost 2 bases, and 11 bases lay in between. Per the germline V gene, CDR1 is SGHKS and CDR2 is YYEKEE (reference sequence). The CDR3 here is CASSLILVTYEQYF. The CDR3 nucleotides are TGTGCCAGCAGCTTAATACTTGTTACCTACGAGCAGTACTTC.

The rearrangement joins TRBV5-1 to TRBJ2-5; possible D gene TRBD1, 5 bases. The V and J ends lost 3 bases and 4 bases respectively, with 7 bases between them. The CDR3 loop spans 12 amino acids. CDR1 is SGHRS, CDR2 YFSETQ, per germline. The CDR3 nucleotides are TGCGCCAGCAGCTCCGACAGAGAGACCCAGTACTTC. Its translation: CASSSDRETQYF.

The genes are TRBV27 and TRBJ1-1; 7 bases line up with TRBD1. V dropped 6 bases and J dropped 2; count of bases not matched to a gene: 12. CDR3 size: 16 residues. Looked up from germline, CDR1 is MNHEY and CDR2 is SMNVEV (reference sequence). The CDR3 DNA sequence: TGTGCCAGCAGATTCAGCTATGGGGACAGTAACACTGAAGCTTTCTTT. Protein: CASRFSYGDSNTEAFF.

The chain couples TRBV7-2 to TRBJ2-3; 11 bases fit TRBD2. Germline-derived CDR1 and CDR2 are SGHTA and FQGNSA. Germline trimming cut 5 bases from V and 4 bases from J; bases unmatched to any gene: 5. The CDR3 is made up of 15 amino acids. The CDR3 loop reads CASSILAGGPDTQYF. CDR3 coding DNA: TGTGCCAGCAGCATCTTAGCGGGGGGGCCAGATACGCAGTATTTT.

The table lists this clone with a few counts. The V gene is TRBV2, the J gene TRBJ1-2; TRBD1 matches 7 bases. Trimming removed 10 bases from V and 7 bases from J; junction bases left unmatched: 6. From germline, CDR1 is SNHLY and CDR2 FYNNEI. The length of the CDR3 is 11 residues. Written as DNA, the CDR3 is TGTGCCACAGAGACAGGGAGTGGCTACACCTTC. Residues: CATETGSGYTF.

J is TRBJ1-1 and V is TRBV28, with D possibly matching TRBD1 (5 bases). Germline lookup yields CDR1 MDHEN and CDR2 SYDVKM. This CDR3 spans 14 amino acids. The V end lost 4 bases, the J end lost 4 bases, and 13 bases lay between the germline ends. CDR3 sequence: CASSSQQGTTEAFF. The CDR3 DNA is TGTGCCAGCAGTTCCCAGCAGGGAACCACTGAAGCTTTCTTT.

This chain uses TRBV6-5 with TRBJ2-3; the match to TRBD1 covers 7 bases. Germline loops: CDR1 MNHEY, CDR2 SVGAGI. V was pared by 5 bases and J by 3 bases, with 8 bases of the junction left unmatched. The CDR3 sequence is 15 residues long. Written as DNA, the CDR3 is TGTGCCAGCAGTACCACAGGGGCCCAGACAGATACGCAGTATTTT. Encoded protein: CASSTTGAQTDTQYF.

This sequence joins TRBV2 and TRBJ1-2; TRBD1 is a possible D gene (6 bases). This CDR3 region has 14 residues. The V end lost 4 bases, the J end lost 8 bases, and 17 bases lay between the germline ends. Germline CDR1 and CDR2: SNHLY and FYNNEI. This CDR3 reads CASSGEVGAQGYTF. The CDR3 nucleotides are TGTGCCAGCAGTGGAGAAGTGGGGGCGCAGGGCTACACCTTC.

This chain links TRBV28 with TRBJ1-1; a weak D match, TRBD1 (6 bases). Per the germline V gene, CDR1 is MDHEN and CDR2 is SYDVKM. Trimming took 2 bases from V and 9 from J, leaving 22 bases between them. The CDR3 is made up of 16 amino acids. This chain's CDR3 is CASSLPPGEGVVKAFF. DNA for the CDR3: TGTGCCAGCAGTTTACCCCCCGGGGAGGGGGTTGTGAAAGCTTTCTTT.

The V gene is TRBV5-4, the J gene TRBJ1-1; TRBD1 might be the D (6 bases). The ends were cut back, 0 bases at V and 1 base at J, with 13 bases in the middle. The CDR3 is 16 amino acids. CDR1 is SGHNT, CDR2 YYREEE, per germline (reference sequence). This CDR3 is CASSLASTGPNTEAFF. The CDR3 coding sequence is TGTGCCAGCAGCTTGGCGTCGACAGGCCCGAACACTGAAGCTTTCTTT.

The genes are TRBV4-2 and TRBJ2-7; unclear D gene. Germline CDR1 and CDR2: LGHNA and YNFKEQ. The CDR3 consists of 15 residues. Trimming took 0 bases from V and 0 from J, leaving 9 bases between them. The CDR3 is CASSQEAGSSYEQYF. For the CDR3, the DNA is TGTGCCAGCAGCCAAGAAGCAGGTAGCTCCTACGAGCAGTACTTC.

The chain joins TRBV18 to TRBJ1-4; 7 bases are shared with TRBD1. CDR1 and CDR2 (germline): KGHSH, LQKENI. Germline trimming cut 4 bases from V and 8 bases from J; bases unmatched to any gene: 7. The length of the CDR3 is 14 residues. The CDR3 DNA sequence: TGTGCCAGCTCACTACGGGACAGCAACGAAAAACTGTTTTTT. Its protein product is CASSLRDSNEKLFF.

V gene TRBV6-5 combines with J gene TRBJ1-5, with 10 bases matching TRBD1. V lost 6 bases and J lost 3; bases outside the gene matches: 2. The CDR3 covers 14 residues. Germline V gene sequence: CDR1 MNHEY, CDR2 SVGAGI. The DNA of the CDR3 is TGTGCCAGCAGGGGACAGGGGAACAATCAGCCCCAGCATTTT. Its protein is CASRGQGNNQPQHF.

The V and J genes are TRBV6-6 and TRBJ1-1, with D possibly being TRBD1 (6 bases). Germline V lookup: CDR1 MNHNY, CDR2 SVGAGI (reference sequence). The length of the CDR3 is 15 residues. Trimming removed 0 bases from V and 3 bases from J, with 11 bases in between. CDR3 sequence: CASSYSRGGDTEAFF. CDR3 coding DNA: TGTGCCAGCAGTTACTCGAGGGGGGGGGACACTGAAGCTTTCTTT.

This chain uses TRBV5-1 with TRBJ2-1; 12 positions match TRBD2. The V segment lost 3 bases and the J segment 4 bases; nucleotides outside the gene matches: 11. The germline V gene has CDR1 SGHRS and CDR2 YFSETQ. The CDR3 length is 18 residues. In DNA, the CDR3 is TGCGCCAGCAGCTCAAAAGCTAGCGGGGGGGCGGGTTACAATGAGCAGTTCTTC. Protein: CASSSKASGGAGYNEQFF. The variable domain in full, completed from reference TRBV5-1 and TRBJ2-1, reads KAGVTQTPRYLIKTRGQQVTLSCSPISGHRSVSWYQQTPGQGLQFLFEYFSETQRNKGNFPGRFSGRQFSNSRSEMNVSTLELGDSALYLCASSSKASGGAGYNEQFFGPGTRLTVL.

The J gene is TRBJ1-4, the V gene TRBV5-1; no firm D call. The CDR3 is 17 amino acids. Germline V gene sequence: CDR1 SGHRS, CDR2 YFSETQ. Trimming left V 1 base short and J 0 bases short, with 13 bases between. The CDR3 reads CASSLSGSWTTNEKLFF. DNA for the CDR3: TGCGCCAGCAGCTTGTCGGGGTCCTGGACAACTAATGAAAAACTGTTTTTT. The full variable domain, completed using reference TRBV5-1 and TRBJ1-4, is KAGVTQTPRYLIKTRGQQVTLSCSPISGHRSVSWYQQTPGQGLQFLFEYFSETQRNKGNFPGRFSGRQFSNSRSEMNVSTLELGDSALYLCASSLSGSWTTNEKLFFGSGTQLSVL.

This rearrangement joins TRBV5-4 to TRBJ1-1, with 8 positions matching TRBD1. The CDR3 is 14 amino acids. Unmatched junction bases numbered 2, after V lost 1 base and J lost 3 bases. Germline V gene lookup returns CDR1 SGHNT and CDR2 YYREEE (reference sequence). Here the CDR3 DNA reads TGTGCCAGCAGCTTGAGCAGGGGGCACACTGAAGCTTTCTTT. It translates to CASSLSRGHTEAFF.

This chain connects TRBV5-5 to TRBJ1-1; D uncertain. V dropped 1 base and J dropped 2 bases, with 15 bases sitting between them. This CDR3 contains 16 residues. From germline, CDR1 is SGHKS and CDR2 YYEKEE (reference sequence). CDR3 DNA: TGTGCCAGCAGCTTGTCGAGACCGGGATTTAACACTGAAGCTTTCTTT. As protein: CASSLSRPGFNTEAFF. Complete variable domain (other parts from reference TRBV5-5 and TRBJ1-1): DAGVTQSPTHLIKTRGQQVTLRCSPISGHKSVSWYQQVLGQGPQFIFQYYEKEERGRGNFPDRFSARQFPNYSSELNVNALLLGDSALYLCASSLSRPGFNTEAFFGQGTRLTVV.

The chain is built from TRBV7-9 and TRBJ2-7; unclear D gene. Trimming shortened V by 5 bases and J by 0 bases, and 14 bases separated the two germline ends. The CDR3 totals 15 residues. From germline, CDR1 is SEHNR and CDR2 FQNEAQ (reference sequence). The CDR3 loop reads CASSPQAPSSYEQYF. The CDR3 DNA follows: TGTGCCAGCAGCCCCCAGGCCCCCAGCTCCTACGAGCAGTACTTC.

As for this clone: Compared with germline, one end of the junction differs, possibly owing to a read error. The genes are TRBV6-5 and TRBJ1-5, with D possibly TRBD1 on 6 matching bases. The CDR3 spans 14 residues. Germline assignment: CDR1 MNHEY and CDR2 SVGAGI. The CDR3 nucleotides read TGTGCCAGCAGTTCCCTCGACAGGAATCGGCCCCAGCATTTT. Translating gives CASSSLDRNRPQHF.

CDR3 nucleotide sequence: TGTGCCAGCAGCTCCGGGCGGAGTCTAGCGGGGTTCTACGAGCAGTACTTC. This encodes CASSSGRSLAGFYEQYF. The J gene is TRBJ2-7, the V gene TRBV7-3; 9 bases map to TRBD2. J lost 3 bases, V lost 4 bases, and 13 bases had no gene match. Germline lookup yields CDR1 SGHTA and CDR2 FQGTGA. The CDR3 extends over 17 amino acids.

This chain uses TRBV5-6 with TRBJ2-4, with D possibly matching TRBD1 (6 bases). The V end lost 4 bases, the J end lost 1 base, and 15 bases lay between the germline ends. Germline V lookup: CDR1 SGHDT, CDR2 YYEEEE. The CDR3 length is 16 residues. The CDR3 region has the DNA TGTGCCAGCAGCCTCCTCCAGGGGATGGCCAAAAACATTCAGTACTTC. Protein product: CASSLLQGMAKNIQYF. Full variable domain (remainder filled in from reference TRBV5-6 and TRBJ2-4): DAGVTQSPTHLIKTRGQQVTLRCSPKSGHDTVSWYQQALGQGPQFIFQYYEEEERQRGNFPDRFSGHQFPNYSSELNVNALLLGDSALYLCASSLLQGMAKNIQYFGAGTRLSVL.